These 27 T cell receptor beta chains were sequenced from one sample in a study of blood T cell repertoires in COVID-19. TCRdb's copy holds only in-frame clones and misses some; the assay was immunoSEQ multiplex PCR. The repertoire includes approximately 300,000 clones, around nine tenths of them detected once, and 6.5% to 8% sits in the top ten. The sequencing sample was made of peripheral blood. Receptors were obtained from a woman aged 25 to 39 with COVID-19, enrolled during active disease.

V gene TRBV6-2 or TRBV6-3 combines with J gene TRBJ2-7, with D possibly being TRBD2 (6 bases). The V gene's germline CDR1 is MNHEY and CDR2 SVGEGT. With 2 bases removed from V and 2 bases from J, the gap between germline ends came to 10 bases. The CDR3 is made up of 14 amino acids. In DNA form, the CDR3 reads TGTGCCAGCAGTTACCTTGGCGGGGCCTACGAGCAGTACTTC. Amino acids: CASSYLGGAYEQYF.

DNA of the CDR3: TGTGCCAGCAGCTTAGCGCAGGGAACTAACACTGAAGCTTTCTTT. Amino acid sequence: CASSLAQGTNTEAFF. The rearrangement uses TRBV7-6 and TRBJ1-1; possible D gene TRBD1, 5 bases. Germline CDR1 reads SGHVS; CDR2 reads FNYEAQ. This CDR3 contains 15 residues. V dropped 0 bases and J dropped 2 bases, with 10 bases sitting between them.

The chain carries TRBV6-6 and TRBJ1-2; TRBD1 aligns across 7 bases. Germline CDR1 reads MNHNY; CDR2 reads SVGAGI (reference sequence). Trimming at V came to 7 bases and at J to 5 bases, leaving 7 bases not matched to a gene. This CDR3 has 13 amino acids. CDR3: CASIRGAGYGYTF. The CDR3 bases are TGTGCCAGCATCAGGGGGGCTGGGTATGGCTACACCTTC.

The V gene is TRBV5-5, the J gene TRBJ1-6, with 11 bases identical to TRBD1. CDR3 size: 16 residues. Germline CDR1 and CDR2: SGHKS and YYEKEE (reference sequence). Germline trimming cut 1 base from V and 8 bases from J; bases unmatched to any gene: 5. The CDR3 here is CASSLMGQGEYSPLHF. CDR3 DNA: TGTGCCAGCAGCTTGATGGGACAGGGGGAATATTCACCCCTCCACTTT.

The rearrangement uses TRBV19 and TRBJ1-2, with 8 positions matching TRBD1. Germline V gene sequence: CDR1 LNHDA, CDR2 SQIVND (reference sequence). The CDR3 contains 14 residues. V lost 4 bases, J lost 4 bases, and 5 bases stayed unmatched. CDR3 DNA sequence: TGTGCCAGTAGTACCCGGACAGGGATCTATGGCTACACCTTC. It translates to CASSTRTGIYGYTF.

The V gene is TRBV19, the J gene TRBJ2-1; 8 bases line up with TRBD2. V trimming: 8 bases; J trimming: 6 bases; junction bases outside the gene matches: 0. The CDR3 runs to 11 residues. The V gene's germline CDR1 is LNHDA and CDR2 SQIVND (reference sequence). The CDR3 bases are TGTGCCAGTGGGACTAGCAATGAGCAGTTCTTC. This gives the protein CASGTSNEQFF. Full variable domain (rest looked up from reference TRBV19 and TRBJ2-1): DGGITQSPKYLFRKEGQNVTLSCEQNLNHDAMYWYRQDPGQGLRLIYYSQIVNDFQKGDIAEGYSVSREKKESFPLTVTSAQKNPTAFYLCASGTSNEQFFGPGTRLTVL.

The chain joins TRBV30 to TRBJ2-1; 7 nucleotides agree with TRBD2. Germline V gene sequence: CDR1 GTSNPN, CDR2 SVGIG (reference sequence). This CDR3 contains 16 residues. The V gene end was trimmed by 2 bases and the J gene end by 7 bases; junction bases not matched to a gene: 14. CDR3 DNA: TGTGCCTGGAGTCTCCTGGGGGGGTCGTCCTTTAATGAGCAGTTCTTC. It specifies CAWSLLGGSSFNEQFF.

V and J are TRBV7-9 and TRBJ1-2; possible D gene TRBD1, 5 bases. CDR1 and CDR2 (germline): SEHNR, FQNEAQ (reference sequence). Trimming cost V 4 bases and J 7 bases, with 10 bases left between them. The CDR3 has 12 amino acids. CDR3 coding DNA: TGTGCCAGCAGCTCCGACAGTATTGGCTACACCTTC. Translated: CASSSDSIGYTF.

The chain links TRBV24-1 to TRBJ2-6, with TRBD1 matching 7 bases. CDR3 length equals 19 residues. The trim removed 4 bases at V and 1 base at J, leaving 12 bases unmatched. The germline CDR1 and CDR2 sequences are KGHDR and SFDVKD. The CDR3 DNA is TGTGCCACCAGTGACACGCGCCCGGGACAGTCTTCTGGGGCCAACGTCCTGACTTTC. It codes for CATSDTRPGQSSGANVLTF.

The chain couples TRBV7-3 to TRBJ2-1; D may be TRBD2 (6 bases). This CDR3 spans 15 amino acids. The V end was cut by 4 bases, the J end by 0 bases, with 10 bases between. CDR1 and CDR2 from the germline V gene are SGHTA and FQGTGA. CDR3 residues: CASSSGGGSYNEQFF. The CDR3 bases are TGTGCCAGCAGCTCCGGGGGTGGCTCCTACAATGAGCAGTTCTTC.

J is TRBJ2-3 and V is TRBV2; TRBD2 matches at 10 bases. CDR1 SNHLY and CDR2 FYNNEI come from the germline V gene. J lost 3 bases, V lost 2 bases, and 8 bases had no gene match. CDR3 length: 17 residues. The CDR3 DNA follows: TGTGCCAGCAGTGAATGGTTAGCTAGCGGGAGAACAGATACGCAGTATTTT. Amino acids: CASSEWLASGRTDTQYF. The whole variable domain, remainder taken from reference TRBV2 and TRBJ2-3, is EPEVTQTPSHQVTQMGQEVILRCVPISNHLYFYWYRQILGQKVEFLVSFYNNEISEKSEIFDDQFSVERPDGSNFTLKIRSTKLEDSAMYFCASSEWLASGRTDTQYFGPGTRLTVL.

This sequence joins TRBV27 and TRBJ2-1, with 11 bases fitting TRBD2. The CDR3 is made up of 15 amino acids. Germline V CDR1 and CDR2: MNHEY, SMNVEV (reference sequence). Losses at the gene ends were 7 bases for V and 6 bases for J; bases not matched to a gene: 8. The CDR3 loop is CASKVSGRVSNEQFF. Here the CDR3 DNA reads TGTGCCAGCAAGGTTAGCGGGAGGGTGAGCAATGAGCAGTTCTTC.

The V call is TRBV29-1, the J call TRBJ2-7; tentatively, D is TRBD2 (6 bases). V lost 6 bases and J lost 1, with 13 bases in between. The CDR3 extends over 13 amino acids. Germline-derived CDR1 and CDR2 are SQVTM and ANQGSEA. The CDR3 DNA reads as TGCAGCGTGGAGGGACTCAATTCCTACGAGCAGTACTTC. Translated: CSVEGLNSYEQYF.

CDR3 sequence reads: CASSVAAGSPTDTQYF. CDR3 DNA: TGTGCCAGCAGCGTAGCAGCGGGATCCCCCACAGATACGCAGTATTTT. The V gene is TRBV9, the J gene TRBJ2-3; 7 nucleotides agree with TRBD2. This CDR3 contains 16 residues. Looked up from germline, CDR1 is SGDLS and CDR2 is YYNGEE. V lost 0 bases, J lost 2 bases, and 6 bases stayed unmatched.

The V gene is TRBV10-3, the J gene TRBJ2-4, with 10 bases matching TRBD1. The germline CDR1 and CDR2 sequences are ENHRY and SYGVKD. With V trimmed by 3 bases and J by 9 bases, 14 bases remained unmatched. There are 17 residues in the CDR3. The CDR3 protein is CAISDPIPGTGEAIQYF. The CDR3, as DNA: TGTGCCATCAGTGACCCAATCCCCGGGACAGGGGAAGCCATTCAGTACTTC.

This rearrangement joins TRBV2 to TRBJ2-2; tentatively, D is TRBD1 (6 bases). The V and J ends lost 5 bases and 2 bases respectively, with 9 bases between them. The germline V gene has CDR1 SNHLY and CDR2 FYNNEI. The CDR3 sequence is 14 residues long. The DNA for the CDR3 is TGTGCCAGCAGTCAGGACAGAAACACCGGGGAGCTGTTTTTT. Protein sequence: CASSQDRNTGELFF. Using reference TRBV2 and TRBJ2-2 for the parts outside the CDR3, the full variable domain is EPEVTQTPSHQVTQMGQEVILRCVPISNHLYFYWYRQILGQKVEFLVSFYNNEISEKSEIFDDQFSVERPDGSNFTLKIRSTKLEDSAMYFCASSQDRNTGELFFGEGSRLTVL.

This clone was found once. This sequence joins TRBV10-1 and TRBJ1-5; D unclear. V was trimmed by 7 bases and J by 1 base, leaving 17 bases between them. Germline CDR1 reads WNHNN; CDR2 reads SYGVQD (reference sequence). The CDR3 is 16 amino acids. DNA for the CDR3: TGCGCCAGCACAAACAGAAACTCGGGGAGCAATCAGCCCCAGCATTTT. Translating it yields CASTNRNSGSNQPQHF.

CDR3 loop: CASRGQLQETQYF. The CDR3 nucleotides are TGTGCCAGCAGGGGACAGCTTCAAGAGACCCAGTACTTC. The gene calls are TRBV6-5 and TRBJ2-5; the match to TRBD1 covers 7 bases. V lost 6 bases to trimming and J lost 2 bases; unmatched junction nucleotides: 3. From germline, CDR1 is MNHEY and CDR2 SVGAGI. This CDR3 region has 13 residues.

The V and J genes are TRBV29-1 and TRBJ1-2, with no clear D. V was trimmed by 4 bases and J by 1 base, leaving 13 bases between them. This CDR3 has 14 residues. Germline V gene data show CDR1 as SQVTM and CDR2 as ANQGSEA. The CDR3, as DNA: TGCAGCGTTGGAACCCACGGACTTAACTATGGCTACACCTTC. It is translated as CSVGTHGLNYGYTF.

The chain links TRBV4-1 to TRBJ2-5, with 7 bases identical to TRBD1. Losses at the gene ends were 5 bases for V and 4 bases for J; bases not matched to a gene: 7. Germline-derived CDR1 and CDR2 are MGHRA and YSYEKL. CDR3 length: 14 amino acids. The CDR3 loop reads CASSARQGGETQYF. In DNA form, the CDR3 reads TGCGCCAGCAGCGCCCGACAGGGTGGAGAGACCCAGTACTTC.

V usage is TRBV5-8 and J usage is TRBJ2-3; 9 bases are a match to TRBD1. Germline V lookup: CDR1 SGHTS, CDR2 YDEGEE. Trimming removed 3 bases from V and 2 bases from J; junction bases left unmatched: 4. This CDR3 contains 15 residues. In nucleotides, the CDR3 is TGTGCCAGCAGCTACGGACAGGGGACCACAGATACGCAGTATTTT. Protein product: CASSYGQGTTDTQYF.

This clone was seen only a few times. The chain recombines TRBV6-5 with TRBJ1-5; D unclear. The V end was cut by 8 bases, the J end by 0 bases, with 11 bases between. The CDR3 runs 14 residues. Germline V lookup: CDR1 MNHEY, CDR2 SVGAGI. The CDR3 nucleotides are TGTGCCAGCCAGGAGGGTAGTAGCAATCAGCCCCAGCATTTT. This gives the protein CASQEGSSNQPQHF.

This clone was observed once. The chain combines TRBV28 with TRBJ1-6; D not resolved. With 6 bases removed from V and 14 bases from J, the gap between germline ends came to 17 bases. CDR1 and CDR2 (germline): MDHEN, SYDVKM. The CDR3 length is 13 residues. CDR3 amino acids: CASSPELRAALHF. In DNA form, the CDR3 reads TGTGCCAGCAGCCCTGAACTGAGAGCGGCCCTCCACTTT. Looking up the rest from reference TRBV28 and TRBJ1-6 gives the full variable domain: DVKVTQSSRYLVKRTGEKVFLECVQDMDHENMFWYRQDPGLGLRLIYFSYDVKMKEKGDIPEGYSVSREKKERFSLILESASTNQTSMYLCASSPELRAALHFGNGTRLTVT.

DNA for the CDR3: TGTGCCAGCAGTTCGCGGACTAGCACCCTAGGGACCCAGTACTTC. This codes for CASSSRTSTLGTQYF. The V call is TRBV6-2 or TRBV6-3, the J call TRBJ2-5, with 8 nucleotides matching TRBD2. Germline CDR1 is MNHEY and CDR2 is SVGEGT. This CDR3 has 15 amino acids. The trim removed 4 bases at V and 7 bases at J, leaving 11 bases unmatched.

The table lists this clone with a count of one. J is TRBJ2-2 and V is TRBV19; 11 bases agree with TRBD2. The length of the CDR3 is 14 residues. Trimming removed 10 bases from V and 5 bases from J; junction bases left unmatched: 6. Germline lookup yields CDR1 LNHDA and CDR2 SQIVND (reference sequence). CDR3 in amino acids: CATLRTSGTGELFF. CDR3 bases: TGTGCCACTCTCAGGACTAGCGGGACCGGGGAGCTGTTTTTT.

The chain uses TRBV28 and TRBJ1-5; TRBD1 might be the D (5 bases). The CDR3 is 16 residues long. Germline V CDR1 and CDR2: MDHEN, SYDVKM. Trimming stripped 5 bases from V and 2 bases from J, with 16 bases between. In DNA form, the CDR3 reads TGTGCCAGCAGTCCTTCGGCAGGGCAGCGCAATCAGCCCCAGCATTTT. Translating gives CASSPSAGQRNQPQHF.

The genes are TRBV18 and TRBJ2-7; TRBD1 agrees at 8 bases. Trimming cost V 2 bases and J 2 bases; bases outside gene matches: 5. CDR1 KGHSH and CDR2 LQKENI come from the germline V gene. The CDR3 totals 15 residues. The DNA for the CDR3 is TGTGCCAGCTCACCAGGCAGGGGGCTCACCTACGAGCAGTACTTC. Amino acids: CASSPGRGLTYEQYF.